Presented here are 21 T cell receptor beta chains from one specimen sequenced in a study of Graves' ophthalmopathy and Graves' hyperthyroidism. Investigators amplified TCR beta CDR3 regions from RNA transcripts. First-round RT-PCR relied on HTBI primers, and a second-round multiplex PCR came next. TCRdb itself ran the multiplex PCR reads through MiXCR, one entry per CDR3 protein. Among some 1.1 million distinct CDR3 sequences listed, approximately 35% were seen once. Sample: peripheral blood or thyroid tissue (not recorded which). Receptors were obtained from an adult man with Graves' hyperthyroidism.

This clonotype came up a few times. The chain uses TRBV20-1 and TRBJ2-7; D gene unclear. Germline V CDR1 and CDR2: DFQATT, SNEGSKA (reference sequence). V was pared by 5 bases and J by 2 bases, with 10 bases between. The CDR3 runs 12 residues. In DNA form, the CDR3 reads TGCAGTGCTTCCGGCCCGACCTACGAGCAGTACTTC. Amino acid sequence: CSASGPTYEQYF.

Details on this clonotype: A much larger clone sits a single nucleotide away, making a read error possible. The chain couples TRBV20-1 to TRBJ1-6; D uncertain. The CDR3 is 11 residues long. The V end lost 3 bases, the J end lost 7 bases, and 4 bases lay between the germline ends. The germline V gene has CDR1 DFQATT and CDR2 SNEGSKA (reference sequence). The CDR3 region is CSASQNSPLHF. The CDR3 nucleotides are TGCAGTGCTAGTCAGAATTCACCCCTCCACTTT.

This clonotype was seen only a few times. This chain joins TRBV7-2 and TRBJ2-7; D may correspond to TRBD1 or TRBD2 (5 bases each). Germline CDR1 SGHTA, CDR2 FQGNSA. V lost 5 bases and J 6 bases, leaving 17 bases between the germline ends. This CDR3 has 14 residues. The CDR3 spells CASSPYPWDGEQYF. The CDR3 coding sequence is TGTGCCAGCAGCCCCTACCCATGGGACGGCGAGCAGTACTTC. The complete variable domain, with remaining parts taken from reference TRBV7-2 and TRBJ2-7, reads GAGVSQSPSNKVTEKGKDVELRCDPISGHTALYWYRQSLGQGLEFLIYFQGNSAPDKSGLPSDRFSAERTGGSVSTLTIQRTQQEDSAVYLCASSPYPWDGEQYFGPGTRLTVT.

This clonotype occurred many times. The chain combines TRBV29-1 with TRBJ1-1; D is unresolved. Germline V lookup: CDR1 SQVTM, CDR2 ANQGSEA. The CDR3 extends over 13 amino acids. V was pared by 7 bases and J by 1 base, with 13 bases between. DNA for the CDR3: TGCAGCGCTGACCGCCCAGAGAACACTGAAGCTTTCTTT. Translated: CSADRPENTEAFF.

The chain is built from TRBV10-2 and TRBJ2-5; D not certain. The CDR3 consists of 15 residues. The V and J ends lost 2 bases and 2 bases respectively, with 12 bases between them. Germline CDR1 is WSHSY and CDR2 is SAAADI. The CDR3 bases are TGCGCCAGCAGTGAGCGAAGTAGGGATCAAGAGACCCAGTACTTC. It yields the protein CASSERSRDQETQYF.

The table lists this clonotype with a few counts. The chain carries TRBV4-1 and TRBJ2-7; 9 bases map to TRBD1. Germline values: CDR1 MGHRA, CDR2 YSYEKL. The V segment lost 1 base and the J segment 0 bases; nucleotides outside the gene matches: 4. The CDR3 consists of 16 residues. Here the CDR3 reads CASSQVDRGDSYEQYF. Written as DNA, the CDR3 is TGCGCCAGCAGCCAAGTCGACAGGGGGGACTCCTACGAGCAGTACTTC.

This clonotype showed up many times. This rearrangement joins TRBV2 to TRBJ1-5; D unresolved. CDR1 SNHLY and CDR2 FYNNEI come from the germline V gene. The CDR3 is 13 amino acids. V was trimmed by 10 bases and J by 4 bases, leaving 14 bases between them. The CDR3 is CATRPDGNQPQHF. The CDR3 DNA reads TGTGCCACGCGCCCAGACGGAAATCAGCCCCAGCATTTT.

This clonotype was picked up many times. V is TRBV6-5 and J is TRBJ1-1, with D possibly TRBD1 on 6 matching bases. CDR1 and CDR2 (germline): MNHEY, SVGAGI. CDR3 length equals 13 residues. The V and J ends lost 6 bases and 0 bases respectively, with 8 bases between them. This CDR3 is CASRNRVNTEAFF. The CDR3 DNA is TGTGCCAGCAGGAACAGGGTGAACACTGAAGCTTTCTTT.

This rearrangement joins TRBV5-1 to TRBJ1-2, with D possibly matching TRBD1 (6 bases). V was pared by 4 bases and J by 4 bases, with 20 bases between. The CDR3 sequence is 16 residues long. Germline lookup yields CDR1 SGHRS and CDR2 YFSETQ. DNA of the CDR3: TGCGCCAGCAGCCCCGTTCCGGACAGTAGCTTCTATGGCTACACCTTC. Protein product: CASSPVPDSSFYGYTF.

The rearrangement links TRBV7-9 to TRBJ2-5; either TRBD1 or TRBD2 may fit D (5 bases each). Germline V gene sequence: CDR1 SEHNR, CDR2 FQNEAQ (reference sequence). The CDR3 has 16 amino acids. V gave up 7 bases and J gave up 3 bases, with 21 bases separating them. The CDR3 bases are TGTGCCAGCACCTCAGGGAGAGGGACCGGAGAAGAGACCCAGTACTTC. As protein: CASTSGRGTGEETQYF. Based on the CDR3 plus reference TRBV7-9 and TRBJ2-5, the full variable domain is DTGVSQNPRHKITKRGQNVTFRCDPISEHNRLYWYRQTLGQGPEFLTYFQNEAQLEKSRLLSDRFSAERPKGSFSTLEIQRTEQGDSAMYLCASTSGRGTGEETQYFGPGTRLLVL.

This rearrangement joins TRBV2 to TRBJ1-1; TRBD1 might be the D (5 bases). V shed 7 bases and J shed 4 bases, with 16 bases lying between them. The V gene's germline CDR1 is SNHLY and CDR2 FYNNEI. The CDR3 runs 14 residues. The CDR3 DNA follows: TGTGCCAGCAATGGAGGGGAGGGGTTCACTGAAGCTTTCTTT. This gives the protein CASNGGEGFTEAFF. Full variable domain (rest looked up from reference TRBV2 and TRBJ1-1): EPEVTQTPSHQVTQMGQEVILRCVPISNHLYFYWYRQILGQKVEFLVSFYNNEISEKSEIFDDQFSVERPDGSNFTLKIRSTKLEDSAMYFCASNGGEGFTEAFFGQGTRLTVV.

This clonotype occurred many times. This chain joins TRBV7-9 and TRBJ1-5; TRBD1 agrees at 8 bases. Losses at the gene ends were 2 bases for V and 6 bases for J; bases not matched to a gene: 3. The germline V gene encodes CDR1 SEHNR and CDR2 FQNEAQ (reference sequence). This CDR3 spans 14 amino acids. CDR3 residues: CASSLSTGGQPQHF. In DNA form, the CDR3 reads TGTGCCAGCAGCTTATCAACAGGGGGTCAGCCCCAGCATTTT. The full variable domain, rest sourced from reference TRBV7-9 and TRBJ1-5, is DTGVSQNPRHKITKRGQNVTFRCDPISEHNRLYWYRQTLGQGPEFLTYFQNEAQLEKSRLLSDRFSAERPKGSFSTLEIQRTEQGDSAMYLCASSLSTGGQPQHFGDGTRLSIL.

This clonotype appeared many times. The chain uses TRBV13 and TRBJ2-7; 9 nucleotides agree with TRBD1. The germline V gene has CDR1 PRHDT and CDR2 FYEKMQ (reference sequence). The length of the CDR3 is 14 residues. Trimming took 5 bases from V and 4 from J; bases not matched to a gene: 6. The CDR3 DNA reads as TGTGCCAGCAGCACGGGACAGGGTGTTTACGAGCAGTACTTC. This sequence encodes CASSTGQGVYEQYF.

The sample holds a few counts of this clonotype. This chain connects TRBV7-2 to TRBJ2-5, with D tentatively TRBD2 (6 bases). This CDR3 contains 13 residues. Trimming cost V 2 bases and J 10 bases, with 14 bases left between them. Germline V gene lookup returns CDR1 SGHTA and CDR2 FQGNSA. CDR3 nucleotide sequence: TGTGCCAGCAGCTTATTAACTGGGGGAGGCCAGTACTTC. This encodes CASSLLTGGGQYF.

V gene TRBV6-6 combines with J gene TRBJ1-1; 8 bases are shared with TRBD1. The CDR3 extends over 16 amino acids. Per the germline V gene, CDR1 is MNHNY and CDR2 is SVGAGI (reference sequence). V shed 0 bases, J shed 2 bases, and the junction held 5 bases outside the gene matches. The CDR3 DNA is TGTGCCAGCAGTTACTCGGGGACAGGAGGTAACACTGAAGCTTTCTTT. This translates into CASSYSGTGGNTEAFF.

The rearrangement joins TRBV27 to TRBJ2-7; the D gene is possibly TRBD1 (5 bases). Trimming removed 8 bases at V and 2 bases at J, with 16 bases between. The germline gives CDR1 MNHEY, CDR2 SMNVEV (reference sequence). The CDR3 has 14 amino acids. In nucleotides, the CDR3 is TGTGCCAGCCGATATTCGACAGTGCCCTACGAGCAGTACTTC. The encoded protein is CASRYSTVPYEQYF.

This clonotype was seen many times. The rearrangement links TRBV7-9 to TRBJ2-7; no reliable D call. CDR1 and CDR2 (germline): SEHNR, FQNEAQ (reference sequence). This CDR3 is 11 amino acids long. V was cut by 7 bases and J by 3 bases, with 7 bases left in between. CDR3 nucleotides: TGTGCCAGCACGAACCTCTACGAGCAGTACTTC. Its translation: CASTNLYEQYF.

V usage is TRBV5-1 and J usage is TRBJ2-7, with D possibly being TRBD2 (6 bases). Germline CDR1 SGHRS, CDR2 YFSETQ. This CDR3 has 14 residues. Trimming shortened V by 7 bases and J by 5 bases, and 19 bases separated the two germline ends. CDR3 sequence reads: CASRGDGGANEQYF. The CDR3 nucleotides are TGCGCCAGCCGAGGTGATGGAGGGGCGAACGAGCAGTACTTC.

Ten or more counts support this clonotype. The chain uses TRBV7-8 and TRBJ1-1; D remains unclear. The CDR3 covers 13 residues. Between the trimmed V and J ends, which lost 3 bases and 3 bases, there was a span of 8 bases. The germline CDR1 and CDR2 sequences are SGHVS and FQNEAQ. The CDR3 bases are TGTGCCAGCAGCTTGGGGTATTACACTGAAGCTTTCTTT. As protein: CASSLGYYTEAFF.

This clonotype was detected only a few times. This chain links TRBV19 with TRBJ2-3; 7 bases agree with TRBD1. V trimming: 4 bases; J trimming: 4 bases; junction bases outside the gene matches: 8. The CDR3 contains 15 residues. CDR1 and CDR2 from the germline V gene are LNHDA and SQIVND (reference sequence). The CDR3 spells CASSRDRVLADTQYF. CDR3 bases: TGTGCCAGTAGTAGGGACAGAGTCCTCGCAGATACGCAGTATTTT.

About this clonotype itself: A much bigger clone sits one base away, suggesting this may be a read error. J is TRBJ1-5 and V is TRBV4-3; D unclear. In germline, CDR1 is LGHNA, CDR2 YSLEER. CDR3 size: 15 residues. With 2 bases removed from V and 2 bases from J, the gap between germline ends came to 10 bases. DNA of the CDR3: TGCGCCAGCAGCCAAAGGGTCCCGCGCAATCAGCCCCAGCATTTT. Residues: CASSQRVPRNQPQHF.